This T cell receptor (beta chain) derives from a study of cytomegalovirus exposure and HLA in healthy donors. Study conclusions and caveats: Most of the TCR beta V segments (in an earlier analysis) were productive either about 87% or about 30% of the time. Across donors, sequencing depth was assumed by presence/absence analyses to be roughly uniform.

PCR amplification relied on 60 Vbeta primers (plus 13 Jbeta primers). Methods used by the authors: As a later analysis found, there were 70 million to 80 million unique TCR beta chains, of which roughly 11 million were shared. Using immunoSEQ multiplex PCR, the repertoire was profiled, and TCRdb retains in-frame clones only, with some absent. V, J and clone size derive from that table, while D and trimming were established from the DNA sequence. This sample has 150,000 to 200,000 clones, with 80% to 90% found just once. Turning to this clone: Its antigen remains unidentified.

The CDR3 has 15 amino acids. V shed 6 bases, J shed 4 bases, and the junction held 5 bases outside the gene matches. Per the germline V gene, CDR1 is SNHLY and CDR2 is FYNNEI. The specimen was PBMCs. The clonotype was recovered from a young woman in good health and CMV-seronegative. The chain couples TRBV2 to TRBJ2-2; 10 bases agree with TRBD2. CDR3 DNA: TGTGCCAGCAGAAGACTAGCGGGCCGCACCGGGGAGCTGTTTTTT. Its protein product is CASRRLAGRTGELFF.